This is a list of T cell receptor beta chains from one sample in a study of T cell repertoires in cytomegalovirus infection. TCRdb reprocessed the reads with MiXCR, giving one entry per CDR3 protein. The data contain 900,000 to 950,000 distinct CDR3 sequences, approximately 31% of them singletons. These receptors' antigens are unknown. This sample comprised cultured CD8+ T cells from PBMCs, obtained from culture after CMV antigen stimulation. These receptors were taken from a human donor in good health (CMV status not recorded). Some clones in this sample may be carry-over from other donors' samples. Both conserved end residues are part of each CDR3.

TRBV7-3	TRBJ2-1	CASSSPQTLAGAYNEQFF
TRBV4-2	TRBJ1-6	CASSQLMTGDSPLHF
TRBV11-2	TRBJ1-4	CVSSLSRPEYEKLFF
TRBV27	TRBJ2-5	CASSRSRAEDPTAETQYF
TRBV7-6	TRBJ1-2	CASSLRGDRGNGYTF
TRBV27	TRBJ1-4	CASSRQGRREKLFF
TRBV6-2/TRBV6-3	TRBJ1-1	CASSLVPFGLNTEAFF
TRBV7-6	TRBJ1-1	CVSSLTGTEAFF
TRBV7-9	TRBJ2-7	CASSLDVGGHKSSYEQYF
TRBV27	TRBJ1-5	CASSLPKPRQGDWNSNQPQHF
TRBV6-1	TRBJ2-7	CASSSLLNYEQYF
TRBV7-2	TRBJ1-4	CASSINRDHNEKLFF
TRBV20-1	TRBJ2-7	CSAKETGTYEQYF
TRBV7-6	TRBJ1-4	CASIPEGHNEKLFF
TRBV7-2	TRBJ1-4	CASSQTGFDEKLFF
TRBV4-1	TRBJ1-1	CASSQVSGFTEAFF
TRBV11-2	TRBJ1-2	CASSFSPERSANYGYTF
TRBV9	TRBJ1-1	CASRLVGGTEAFF
TRBV20-1	TRBJ1-4	CSAARAGARNEKLFF
TRBV6-5	TRBJ2-2	CASSYNRVSRGNTGELFF
TRBV24-1	TRBJ2-1	CATSDGTSGGPSPPGEQFF
TRBV4-1	TRBJ2-1	CASSQDWTGGLAYNEQFF
TRBV25-1	TRBJ1-4	CASSYNYPGQLDQLFF
TRBV5-5	TRBJ1-2	CASSLDGAGAFSYYGYTF